One sample yielded the 5 T cell receptor beta chains listed below, sequenced in a study of Ad26.COV2.S vaccination and SARS-CoV-2 variants. Treatment denoted: roughly 19 received Ad26.COV2.S at low or high dose, single or two shots; roughly five received placebo; per-sample allocation not given. Repertoires come from day 63 after the first vaccine or placebo injection. TCRdb keeps only in-frame clones here, not all; method: immunoSEQ multiplex PCR. Of about half a million clones in the sample, 70% to 90% were seen once. This material consisted of peripheral blood, taken in a trial of Ad26.COV2.S vaccine versus placebo. The receptors stem from a person aged 18-65 years who received the Ad26.COV2.S COVID-19 vaccine or a placebo.

The rearrangement joins TRBV19 to TRBJ2-3; D not certain. There are 16 residues in the CDR3. V was cut by 4 bases and J by 2 bases, with 16 bases left in between. Germline-derived CDR1 and CDR2 are LNHDA and SQIVND (reference sequence). DNA for the CDR3: TGTGCCAGTAGTAGTCTCCCTGGCAGGCACACAGATACGCAGTATTTT. This encodes CASSSLPGRHTDTQYF. Together with reference TRBV19 and TRBJ2-3, the CDR3 gives the full variable domain: DGGITQSPKYLFRKEGQNVTLSCEQNLNHDAMYWYRQDPGQGLRLIYYSQIVNDFQKGDIAEGYSVSREKKESFPLTVTSAQKNPTAFYLCASSSLPGRHTDTQYFGPGTRLTVL.

This sequence joins TRBV24-1 and TRBJ2-1; D perhaps matches TRBD1 (5 bases). The length of the CDR3 is 13 residues. CDR1 and CDR2 from the germline V gene are KGHDR and SFDVKD. V lost 1 base and J 8 bases, leaving 8 bases between the germline ends. CDR3 nucleotides: TGTGCCACCAGTGATTTATCAGGGCATGAGCAGTTCTTC. This encodes CATSDLSGHEQFF.

This chain joins TRBV6-5 and TRBJ2-7, with TRBD1 identical over 7 bases. CDR3 size: 13 residues. J was trimmed by 2 bases and V by 6 bases; bases with no gene match: 4. CDR1 is MNHEY and CDR2 is SVGAGI in the germline V gene. Written as DNA, the CDR3 is TGTGCCAGCAGCACCGGGACAGCCTACGAGCAGTACTTC. It specifies CASSTGTAYEQYF.

This chain connects TRBV7-8 to TRBJ2-1, with TRBD2 identical over 8 bases. The CDR3 has 15 residues. Germline CDR1 and CDR2: SGHVS and FQNEAQ. With V trimmed by 6 bases and J by 5 bases, 9 bases remained unmatched. CDR3 sequence reads: CASRPAGEYDNEQFF. In DNA, the CDR3 is TGTGCCAGCAGGCCAGCGGGAGAATACGACAATGAGCAGTTCTTC.

This chain joins TRBV28 and TRBJ2-7; no clear D gene. V dropped 3 bases and J dropped 0 bases, with 18 bases sitting between them. This CDR3 has 17 amino acids. Germline values: CDR1 MDHEN, CDR2 SYDVKM. Here the CDR3 DNA reads TGTGCCAGCAGTTTTGTGTATCGGGCGGCGAGCTCCTACGAGCAGTACTTC. This translates into CASSFVYRAASSYEQYF.